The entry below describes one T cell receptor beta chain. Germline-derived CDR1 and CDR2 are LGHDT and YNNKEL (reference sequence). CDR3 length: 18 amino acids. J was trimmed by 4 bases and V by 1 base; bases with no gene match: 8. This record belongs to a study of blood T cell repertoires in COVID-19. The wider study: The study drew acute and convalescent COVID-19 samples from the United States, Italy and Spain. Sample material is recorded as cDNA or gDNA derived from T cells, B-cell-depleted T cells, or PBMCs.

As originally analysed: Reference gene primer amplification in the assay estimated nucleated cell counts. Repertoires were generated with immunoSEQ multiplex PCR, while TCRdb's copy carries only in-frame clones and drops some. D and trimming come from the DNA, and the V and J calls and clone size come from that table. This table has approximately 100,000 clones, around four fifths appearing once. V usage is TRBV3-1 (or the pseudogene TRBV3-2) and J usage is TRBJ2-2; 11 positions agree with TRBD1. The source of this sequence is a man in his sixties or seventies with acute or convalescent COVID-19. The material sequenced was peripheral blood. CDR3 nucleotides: TGTGCCAGCAGCCAAGGGTTTAGCGGGACAGGGGGCACCGGGGAGCTGTTTTTT. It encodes CASSQGFSGTGGTGELFF.